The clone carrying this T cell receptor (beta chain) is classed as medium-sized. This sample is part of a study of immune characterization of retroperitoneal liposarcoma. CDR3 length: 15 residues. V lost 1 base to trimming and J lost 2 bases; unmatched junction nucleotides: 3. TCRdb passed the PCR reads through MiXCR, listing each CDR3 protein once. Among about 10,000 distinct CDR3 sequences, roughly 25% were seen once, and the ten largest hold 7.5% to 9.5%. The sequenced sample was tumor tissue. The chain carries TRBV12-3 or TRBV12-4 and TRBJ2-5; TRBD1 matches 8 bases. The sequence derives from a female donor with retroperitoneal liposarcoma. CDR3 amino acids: CASSLGQGIQETQYF. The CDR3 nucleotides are TGTGCCAGCAGTTTAGGACAGGGGATTCAAGAGACCCAGTACTTC.